Presented here are 9 T cell receptor beta chains from one specimen sequenced in a study of T cell responses to AZD1222 COVID-19 vaccine. The method was immunoSEQ multiplex PCR; TCRdb's version includes in-frame clones alone and lacks a portion of them. Here the sample spans 90,000 to 120,000 clones, around 91% being singletons. Material: peripheral blood, obtained on day 0 of AZD1222 vaccination. Source of these receptors: an adult in good health.

The chain couples TRBV5-4 to TRBJ2-3; D remains ambiguous. Trimming left V 0 bases short and J 5 bases short, with 7 bases between. Germline CDR1 reads SGHNT; CDR2 reads YYREEE (reference sequence). The length of the CDR3 is 13 residues. The CDR3 region is CASSLVWQDTQYF. CDR3 DNA: TGTGCCAGCAGCTTGGTGTGGCAAGATACGCAGTATTTT.

The DNA for the CDR3 is TGCGCCAGCAGTGCCGTGATAACCTTAAACTACGAGCAGTACTTC. It is translated as CASSAVITLNYEQYF. The chain uses TRBV10-2 and TRBJ2-7; D is uncertain. Germline CDR1 and CDR2: WSHSY and SAAADI. The CDR3 contains 15 residues. The V gene lost 4 bases and the J gene lost 3 bases, with 16 bases spanning the gap.

In this sample, this clone turned up a few times. The chain uses TRBV7-6 and TRBJ2-2, with D unclear. The CDR3 loop spans 13 amino acids. In germline, CDR1 is SGHVS, CDR2 FNYEAQ. The V end was cut by 5 bases, the J end by 5 bases, with 9 bases between. The CDR3 bases are TGTGCCAGCAGCCCAGAGGTTACCGGGGAGCTGTTTTTT. It specifies CASSPEVTGELFF.

The chain combines TRBV29-1 with TRBJ2-1; the match to TRBD1 covers 7 bases. CDR3 length: 12 amino acids. Trimming cost V 1 base and J 10 bases; bases outside gene matches: 4. CDR1 and CDR2 (germline): SQVTM, ANQGSEA. The CDR3: CSVEGGQAEQFF. In nucleotides, the CDR3 is TGCAGCGTTGAAGGAGGACAGGCAGAGCAGTTCTTC.

The count of this clone is one. CDR3: CASSFWTSGGRDTQYF. DNA for the CDR3: TGTGCCAGCAGCTTTTGGACTAGCGGGGGGCGGGATACGCAGTATTTT. The chain combines TRBV11-3 with TRBJ2-3; TRBD2 matches at 14 bases. The CDR3 covers 16 residues. Trimming took 3 bases from V and 6 from J; bases not matched to a gene: 5. Germline CDR1 and CDR2: SGHNT and YENEEA.

The genes are TRBV19 and TRBJ1-5, with 8 positions matching TRBD1. The ends lost 3 bases at V and 2 bases at J; junction bases unmatched: 6. Germline V gene data show CDR1 as LNHDA and CDR2 as SQIVND (reference sequence). The CDR3 totals 16 residues. The CDR3 loop is CASSIQGARGNQPQHF. The CDR3 bases are TGTGCCAGTAGTATCCAGGGGGCGCGTGGCAATCAGCCCCAGCATTTT.

The chain has TRBV30 and TRBJ1-3; no definite D call. This CDR3 has 15 residues. Germline V gene lookup returns CDR1 GTSNPN and CDR2 SVGIG (reference sequence). With 4 bases removed from V and 0 bases from J, the gap between germline ends came to 13 bases. The CDR3 sequence is CAWNPGPHSGNTIYF. The CDR3 coding sequence is TGTGCCTGGAACCCCGGGCCTCACTCTGGAAACACCATATATTTT.

V usage is TRBV6-5 and J usage is TRBJ1-2; no firm D call. The CDR3 loop spans 13 amino acids. Trimming took off 0 bases at V and 7 bases at J, with 9 bases between the two ends. CDR1 is MNHEY, CDR2 SVGAGI, per germline. CDR3 DNA sequence: TGTGCCAGCAGTTACTCAGGGAGTCCTGGCTACACCTTC. It translates to CASSYSGSPGYTF.

A word on this clone: The junction differs from germline at one of its ends, possibly a read error. The gene calls are TRBV6-2 or TRBV6-3 and TRBJ2-1; 7 positions match TRBD1. This CDR3 is built from 11 residues. The germline gives CDR1 MNHEY, CDR2 SVGEGT. CDR3 nucleotide sequence: TGTGCCAGCAGTTATTCGGGACAGATAATCTTC. This codes for CASSYSGQIIF.